The source of this T cell receptor beta chain is a study of cytomegalovirus exposure and HLA in healthy donors. Study-wide context: Caucasian-associated ancestry cluster membership applied to about four fifths of approximately 400 genotyped donors. Study results and limitations: Indistinguishable V segments, including TRBV6-2 and TRBV6-3, were excluded. No immune exposure information besides CMV serostatus was available. Across all donors, roughly uniform sequencing depth was an assumption of the presence/absence analyses.

This CDR3 has 15 residues. V shed 5 bases and J shed 4 bases, with 15 bases lying between them. Per the germline V gene, CDR1 is SEHNR and CDR2 is FQNEAQ (reference sequence). The PCR employed 60 Vbeta primers together with 13 Jbeta primers. Libraries were prepared by immunoSEQ multiplex PCR; TCRdb keeps only in-frame clonotypes and omits some of them. The sample includes around 220,000 clones, about 80% of them seen just once. About this clone itself: The antigen is not known.

The TCR originated in a girl between 5 and 17 years old in good health and CMV-seronegative. Sequenced: PBMCs. The gene calls are TRBV7-9 and TRBJ1-5; no definite D call. The CDR3 loop is CASSPEGSLNQPQHF. The CDR3 DNA reads TGTGCCAGCAGCCCGGAAGGGAGTTTGAATCAGCCCCAGCATTTT.